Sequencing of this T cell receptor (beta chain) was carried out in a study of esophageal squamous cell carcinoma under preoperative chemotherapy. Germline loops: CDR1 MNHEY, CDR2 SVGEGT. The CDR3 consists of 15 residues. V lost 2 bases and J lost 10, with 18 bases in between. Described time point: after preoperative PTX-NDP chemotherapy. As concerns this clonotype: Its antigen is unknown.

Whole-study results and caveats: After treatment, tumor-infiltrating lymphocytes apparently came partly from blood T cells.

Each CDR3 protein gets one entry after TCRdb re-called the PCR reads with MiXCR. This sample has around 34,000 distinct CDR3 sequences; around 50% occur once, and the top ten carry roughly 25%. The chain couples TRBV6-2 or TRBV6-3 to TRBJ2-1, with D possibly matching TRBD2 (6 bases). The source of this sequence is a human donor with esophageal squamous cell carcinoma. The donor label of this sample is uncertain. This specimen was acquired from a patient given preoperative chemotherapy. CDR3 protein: CASSYVAGSSYEQFF. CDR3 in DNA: TGTGCCAGCAGTTACGTGGCGGGGAGCTCCTACGAGCAGTTCTTC.